This T cell receptor beta chain was profiled in a study of a mutant IDH1 vaccine in newly diagnosed glioma. As for the study in general: Vaccination began 4-6 weeks post radiotherapy alone, or with temozolomide cycles. Patients had received radiotherapy, temozolomide, or both previously, most receiving both.

Clones were sequenced by immunoSEQ multiplex PCR, and TCRdb holds only the in-frame ones, with some missing. Of around 50,000 clones listed, 84% are singletons. Comments on this clone: Antigen unknown.

Findings of the study overall: Immune responses induced by vaccination arose in approximately 92% of the patients.

CDR1 and CDR2 (germline): MNHNY, SVGAGI (reference sequence). V was cut by 5 bases and J by 5 bases, with 21 bases left in between. The CDR3 extends over 16 amino acids. Time point given: week 47, end of study. Each dose of the vaccine consisted of 300 ug of mutant IDH1 20-mer peptide, with topical imiquimod. The receptor was isolated from a woman younger than 45 with glioma. Some clones in this sample may be carry-over from other donors' samples. The chain has TRBV6-6 and TRBJ2-5; D may be TRBD2 (6 bases). The source material was PBMCs, sampled from a glioma patient whose treatment included an IDH1 peptide vaccine. CDR3 nucleotides: TGTGCCAGCAGTACCCGATCCCGGGACTCGGGGGAGACCCAGTACTTC. This encodes CASSTRSRDSGETQYF.